Below, one TCR beta chain is given with its context. As handled by the study authors: Amplified reference gene primers provided the basis for estimating nucleated cell counts. The method was immunoSEQ multiplex PCR; TCRdb's version includes in-frame clones alone and lacks a portion of them. V, J and clone size are those of that table, while D and trimming were read from the DNA. The sample records fewer than 100,000 clones, around 87% being singletons. The data derive from a study of blood T cell repertoires in COVID-19. Background on the study: From T cells, B-cell-depleted T cells, or PBMCs came the material, which was cDNA or gDNA.

There are 14 residues in the CDR3. V lost 0 bases to trimming and J lost 6 bases; unmatched junction nucleotides: 6. Germline assignment: CDR1 GTSNPN and CDR2 SVGIG (reference sequence). V is TRBV30 and J is TRBJ2-3; 7 bases map to TRBD2. Sequencing was done on a sample of peripheral blood. The sequence derives from a human donor with acute or convalescent COVID-19. The donor label of this sample is uncertain. The CDR3: CAWSVRLAVDTQYF. The CDR3 DNA is TGTGCCTGGAGTGTACGACTAGCCGTGGATACGCAGTATTTT.